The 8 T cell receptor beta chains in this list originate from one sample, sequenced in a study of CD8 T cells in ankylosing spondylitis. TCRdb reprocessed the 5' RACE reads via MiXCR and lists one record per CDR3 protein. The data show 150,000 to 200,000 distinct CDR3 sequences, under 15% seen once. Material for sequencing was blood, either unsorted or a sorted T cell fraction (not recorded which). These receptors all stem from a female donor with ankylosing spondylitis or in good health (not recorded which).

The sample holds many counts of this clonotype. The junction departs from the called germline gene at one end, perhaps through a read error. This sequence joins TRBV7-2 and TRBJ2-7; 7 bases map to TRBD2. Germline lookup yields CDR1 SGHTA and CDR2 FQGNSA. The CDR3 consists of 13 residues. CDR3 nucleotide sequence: TGTGCCAGCAACTTAGCGGGTCCCTACGAGCAGTACTTC. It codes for CASNLAGPYEQYF.

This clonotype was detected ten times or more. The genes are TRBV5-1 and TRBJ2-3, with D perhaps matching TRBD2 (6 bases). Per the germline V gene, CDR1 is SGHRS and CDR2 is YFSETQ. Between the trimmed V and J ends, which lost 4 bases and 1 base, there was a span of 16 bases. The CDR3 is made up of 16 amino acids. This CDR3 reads CASSHTGTPGTDTQYF. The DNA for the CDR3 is TGCGCCAGCAGCCACACCGGGACTCCTGGCACAGATACGCAGTATTTT.

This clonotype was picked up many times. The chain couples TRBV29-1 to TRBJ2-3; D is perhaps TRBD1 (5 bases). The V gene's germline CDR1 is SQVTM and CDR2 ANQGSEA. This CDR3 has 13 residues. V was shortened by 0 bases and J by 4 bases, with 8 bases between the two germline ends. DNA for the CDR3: TGCAGCGTTGAAGATCCAGGGTCAGATACGCAGTATTTT. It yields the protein CSVEDPGSDTQYF.

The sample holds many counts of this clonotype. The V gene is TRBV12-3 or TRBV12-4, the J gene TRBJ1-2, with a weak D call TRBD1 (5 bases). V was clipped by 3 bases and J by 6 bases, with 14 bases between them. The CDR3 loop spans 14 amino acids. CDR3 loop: CASSFRGGGDGYTF. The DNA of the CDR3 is TGTGCCAGCAGTTTTCGGGGGGGAGGGGATGGCTACACCTTC.

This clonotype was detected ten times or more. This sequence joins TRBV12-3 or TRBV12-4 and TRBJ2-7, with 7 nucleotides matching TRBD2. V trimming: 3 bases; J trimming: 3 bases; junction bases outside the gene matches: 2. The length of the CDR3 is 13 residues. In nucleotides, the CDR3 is TGTGCCAGCAGTTTTGGGACTAACTACGAGCAGTACTTC. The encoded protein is CASSFGTNYEQYF.

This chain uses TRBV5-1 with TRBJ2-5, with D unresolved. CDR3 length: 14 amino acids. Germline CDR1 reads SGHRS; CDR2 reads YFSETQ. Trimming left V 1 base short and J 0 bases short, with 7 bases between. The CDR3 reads CASSLTVYQETQYF. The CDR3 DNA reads TGCGCCAGCAGCTTGACAGTGTACCAAGAGACCCAGTACTTC. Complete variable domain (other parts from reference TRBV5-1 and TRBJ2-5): KAGVTQTPRYLIKTRGQQVTLSCSPISGHRSVSWYQQTPGQGLQFLFEYFSETQRNKGNFPGRFSGRQFSNSRSEMNVSTLELGDSALYLCASSLTVYQETQYFGPGTRLLVL.

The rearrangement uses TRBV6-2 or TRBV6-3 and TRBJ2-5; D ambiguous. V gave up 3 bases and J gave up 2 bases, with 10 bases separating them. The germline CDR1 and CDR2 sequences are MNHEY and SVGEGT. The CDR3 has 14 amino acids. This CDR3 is CASSYGGNQETQYF. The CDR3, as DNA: TGTGCCAGCAGTTATGGTGGGAATCAAGAGACCCAGTACTTC.

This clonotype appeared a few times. In DNA form, the CDR3 reads TGTGCCAGCAGCTTGAGGCAGAACCTCTTTATGGAGCAGTACTTC. Its translation: CASSLRQNLFMEQYF. The chain combines TRBV7-8 with TRBJ2-7, with D unclear. Germline V gene lookup returns CDR1 SGHVS and CDR2 FQNEAQ. This CDR3 region has 15 residues. The V and J ends lost 3 bases and 7 bases respectively, with 19 bases between them.